This is a list of T cell receptor beta chains from one sample in a study of CD8 T cells in ankylosing spondylitis. Each CDR3 protein is one row after TCRdb ran MiXCR on the 5' RACE reads. The sample shows 300,000 to 400,000 distinct CDR3 sequences, about a fifth of them seen only once. What was sequenced was blood, either unsorted or a sorted T cell fraction (not recorded which). The origin of the receptors is a male donor with ankylosing spondylitis. Both conserved end residues are part of each CDR3. The D gene is left open where the match is weak. Some rows mark clone size as missing; the rest say once, few, many or name a class of expanded clone.

V: TRBV12-3/TRBV12-4
D: .
J: TRBJ2-5
size: .
DNA: TGTGCCAGCCAACCCGGGCTCCAACAAGAGACCCAGTACTTC
CDR3: CASQPGLQQETQYF

V: TRBV18
D: .
J: TRBJ1-1
size: .
DNA: TGTGCCAGCTCACCACCTCTGGGCAACACTGAAGCTTTCTTT
CDR3: CASSPPLGNTEAFF

V: TRBV11-2
D: TRBD1
J: TRBJ1-1
size: .
DNA: TGTGCCAGCAGCTTAATATCTACAGGGGGCGAGGGCAAAGCTTTCTTT
CDR3: CASSLISTGGEGKAFF

V: TRBV11-2
D: TRBD2
J: TRBJ2-3
size: .
DNA: TGTGCCAGCAGCTTAACCGGGACTAGCGGGAGAGCTAGCACAGATACGCAGTATTTT
CDR3: CASSLTGTSGRASTDTQYF

V: TRBV20-1
D: TRBD2
J: TRBJ2-7
size: .
DNA: TGCAGTGCTCAAAATATCCTAGCGGGAGGCTGGGCGGGCGAGCAGTACTTC
CDR3: CSAQNILAGGWAGEQYF

V: TRBV30
D: .
J: TRBJ2-7
size: .
DNA: TGTGCCTGGAGTAACGGGTTGGGTTACGAGCAGTACTTC
CDR3: CAWSNGLGYEQYF

V: TRBV7-2
D: .
J: TRBJ1-1
size: .
DNA: TGTGCCAGCAGAGTCCCGTCGGACAGACAAGCTTTCTTT
CDR3: CASRVPSDRQAFF

V: TRBV30
D: .
J: TRBJ1-1
size: .
DNA: TGTGCCTGGAGTAAGCTGACGAACACTGAAGCTTTCTTT
CDR3: CAWSKLTNTEAFF

V: TRBV11-3
D: .
J: TRBJ2-3
size: few
DNA: TGTGCCAGCAGCCTCCGACGCCAGGGTGCGCAGTATTTT
CDR3: CASSLRRQGAQYF

V: TRBV18
D: .
J: TRBJ2-7
size: .
DNA: TGTGCCAGCTCACCGCAACTAGGGCAGGCGCCCGAGCAGTACTTC
CDR3: CASSPQLGQAPEQYF

V: TRBV9
D: .
J: TRBJ2-1
size: .
DNA: TGTGCCAGCAGCGTAGGACAGGACAATTACAATGAGCAGTTCTTC
CDR3: CASSVGQDNYNEQFF

V: TRBV28
D: .
J: TRBJ2-7
size: .
DNA: TGTGCCAGCAGTCTCACGTGGGGTCATTACGAGCAGTACTTC
CDR3: CASSLTWGHYEQYF

V: TRBV20-1
D: .
J: TRBJ2-2
size: few
DNA: TGCAGTGCTAGAGTGGTCGGGGGAGCCGGGGAGCTGTTTTTT
CDR3: CSARVVGGAGELFF

V: TRBV29-1
D: TRBD2
J: TRBJ2-3
size: .
DNA: TGCAGCGTTGAGAGACTAGCGGGAAACACAGATACGCAGTATTTT
CDR3: CSVERLAGNTDTQYF

V: TRBV5-1
D: TRBD1
J: TRBJ2-2
size: .
DNA: TGCGCCAGCAGCTTTACCCAGGGGGCGGCCGGGGAGCTGTTTTTT
CDR3: CASSFTQGAAGELFF

V: TRBV29-1
D: .
J: TRBJ2-6
size: many
DNA: TGCAGCGTTCTGTTCTCTGGGGCCAACGTCCTGACTTTC
CDR3: CSVLFSGANVLTF

V: TRBV12-3/TRBV12-4
D: .
J: TRBJ2-2
size: few
DNA: TGTGCCAGCAGAGGAGGGGGCACCGGGGAGCTGTTTTTT
CDR3: CASRGGGTGELFF

V: TRBV4-2
D: .
J: TRBJ2-3
size: few
DNA: TGTGCCAGCAGCCAGAGAAGGGCCGGCGACACAAGCACAGATACGCAGTATTTT
CDR3: CASSQRRAGDTSTDTQYF

V: TRBV11-2
D: TRBD2
J: TRBJ2-3
size: .
DNA: TGTGCCAGCAGCTTAGAGTCCCTAGCGGGGGTGATGGATACGCAGTATTTT
CDR3: CASSLESLAGVMDTQYF

V: TRBV6-2/TRBV6-3
D: TRBD2
J: TRBJ2-1
size: .
DNA: TGTGCCAGCAGTTACTCCTGGCGGGAGAGACCCTCCTACAATGAGCAGTTCTTC
CDR3: CASSYSWRERPSYNEQFF

V: TRBV10-3
D: .
J: TRBJ2-2
size: few
DNA: TGTGCCATCACGGACAGCACCGGGGAGCTGTTTTTT
CDR3: CAITDSTGELFF

V: TRBV4-2
D: .
J: TRBJ2-1
size: few
DNA: TGTGCCAGCAGCCAAGAACGGAATAATCATGAGCAGTTCTTC
CDR3: CASSQERNNHEQFF

V: TRBV5-6
D: .
J: TRBJ1-2
size: many
DNA: TGTGCCAGTTTGGACGGCCTCTATGGCTACACCTTC
CDR3: CASLDGLYGYTF

V: TRBV18
D: .
J: TRBJ2-3
size: few
DNA: TGTGCCAGCTCACCTTTGCTAGATGGCACAGATACGCAGTATTTT
CDR3: CASSPLLDGTDTQYF

V: TRBV6-5
D: TRBD1
J: TRBJ1-2
size: .
DNA: TGTGCCAGCAGTTACGGGACAGGGGGCGGCTATGGCTACACCTTC
CDR3: CASSYGTGGGYGYTF

V: TRBV7-8
D: .
J: TRBJ2-6
size: few
DNA: TGTGCCAGCAGCTTATCGGCGAGCTCTGGGGCCAACGTCCTGACTTTC
CDR3: CASSLSASSGANVLTF

V: TRBV15
D: .
J: TRBJ2-1
size: .
DNA: TGTGCCACCAGCAGAGATAAAGCCCAAGGCAGGGAGCAGTTCTTC
CDR3: CATSRDKAQGREQFF

V: TRBV5-6
D: .
J: TRBJ2-1
size: few
DNA: TGTGCCAGCAGCCCCCCCGCCTGGGACTACAATGAGCAGTTCTTC
CDR3: CASSPPAWDYNEQFF

V: TRBV20-1
D: .
J: TRBJ1-2
size: .
DNA: TGCAGTGGATCCCCCGCAGGCAGCTTATATGGCTACACCTTC
CDR3: CSGSPAGSLYGYTF

V: TRBV30
D: .
J: TRBJ1-4
size: .
DNA: TGTGCCTGGAGTGTAAAAGGGGGACCAACTAATGAAAAACTGTTTTTT
CDR3: CAWSVKGGPTNEKLFF

V: TRBV20-1
D: TRBD2
J: TRBJ2-2
size: .
DNA: TGCAGTGCAAAGGGACTAGCGCCGAGGTTAGGCGGGGAGCTGTTTTTT
CDR3: CSAKGLAPRLGGELFF

V: TRBV24-1
D: .
J: TRBJ2-1
size: .
DNA: TGTGCCACCAGTAGCAAGCGAGGGGTATCGTACAATGAGCAGTTCTTC
CDR3: CATSSKRGVSYNEQFF

V: TRBV7-8
D: TRBD1
J: TRBJ1-2
size: .
DNA: TGTGCCAGCAGCTTACGGACAGGGGACACCAACTATGGCTACACCTTC
CDR3: CASSLRTGDTNYGYTF

V: TRBV4-3
D: TRBD1
J: TRBJ1-4
size: .
DNA: TGCGCCAGCAGCCAAGGGACAGGGGGAACTAATGAAAAACTGTTTTTT
CDR3: CASSQGTGGTNEKLFF

V: TRBV7-3
D: .
J: TRBJ2-3
size: .
DNA: TGTGCCAGCAGCTCTGTAGGGACTGGATATAGCACAGATACGCAGTATTTT
CDR3: CASSSVGTGYSTDTQYF

V: TRBV6-2/TRBV6-3
D: .
J: TRBJ2-7
size: .
DNA: TGTGCCAGCAGTTACGGCACCCCAACTTACGAGCAGTACTTC
CDR3: CASSYGTPTYEQYF

V: TRBV24-1
D: TRBD2
J: TRBJ2-3
size: few
DNA: TGTGCCACCAGTGATTCAACTAGCGCTGGCACAGATACGCAGTATTTT
CDR3: CATSDSTSAGTDTQYF

V: TRBV12-3/TRBV12-4
D: .
J: TRBJ2-1
size: .
DNA: TGTGCCAGCAGTAAGCGGAGCTCCTACAATGAGCAGTTCTTC
CDR3: CASSKRSSYNEQFF

V: TRBV2
D: TRBD2
J: TRBJ2-1
size: .
DNA: TGTGCCAGCAGTGTATCCAGGAACCGGGGGGATGAGCAGTTCTTC
CDR3: CASSVSRNRGDEQFF

V: TRBV2
D: .
J: TRBJ2-1
size: .
DNA: TGTGCCAGCAGTTGGCTGATGGGAGCATTGGAGCAGTTCTTC
CDR3: CASSWLMGALEQFF

V: TRBV12-3/TRBV12-4
D: TRBD1
J: TRBJ2-1
size: .
DNA: TGTGCCAGCAGTTTGCCGGAAGGGGGCAAGCTTAATGAGCAGTTCTTC
CDR3: CASSLPEGGKLNEQFF

V: TRBV10-1
D: TRBD2
J: TRBJ2-7
size: .
DNA: TGCGCCAGCAGTGGCTCGACTAGCGGGAGACTCTACGAGCAGTACTTC
CDR3: CASSGSTSGRLYEQYF

V: TRBV20-1
D: .
J: TRBJ2-1
size: few
DNA: TGCAGTGCTAGCAACGGGGAATCCTACAATGAGCAGTTCTTC
CDR3: CSASNGESYNEQFF

V: TRBV19
D: TRBD1
J: TRBJ2-7
size: once
DNA: TGTGCCAGTAGTACCTCGGGACAGGTGACCGAGCAGTACTTC
CDR3: CASSTSGQVTEQYF

V: TRBV29-1
D: TRBD1
J: TRBJ1-1
size: .
DNA: TGCAGCGTTGAAAAGACAGGGGGCGGCGAAGCTTTCTTT
CDR3: CSVEKTGGGEAFF

V: TRBV19
D: .
J: TRBJ2-7
size: .
DNA: TGTGCCAGTAGTATAGATGGGGATTTTGACGAGCAGTACTTC
CDR3: CASSIDGDFDEQYF

V: TRBV6-1
D: TRBD1
J: TRBJ1-2
size: .
DNA: TGTGCCAGCCTGGACAGGGGGGCAGTGGGCTACACCTTC
CDR3: CASLDRGAVGYTF

V: TRBV20-1
D: .
J: TRBJ2-3
size: few
DNA: TGCAGTCAAAGCGTTACTAGCACAGATACGCAGTATTTT
CDR3: CSQSVTSTDTQYF

V: TRBV10-3
D: TRBD1
J: TRBJ1-5
size: .
DNA: TGTGCCATCAGTGGGGACAGGGGCTCGGATCAGCCCCAGCATTTT
CDR3: CAISGDRGSDQPQHF

V: TRBV29-1
D: TRBD2
J: TRBJ2-1
size: .
DNA: TGCAGCGTTAGGGTACTGCGGGAGCCCTTCTACAATGAGCAGTTCTTC
CDR3: CSVRVLREPFYNEQFF

V: TRBV12-3/TRBV12-4
D: TRBD2
J: TRBJ2-1
size: few
DNA: TGTGCCAGCAGCCCCCTAGCGGGAGGGGGTTACAATGAGCAGTTCTTC
CDR3: CASSPLAGGGYNEQFF

V: TRBV5-1
D: .
J: TRBJ1-1
size: few
DNA: TGCGCCAGCAGCTTGGTAGCGGGGAGTGTTGAAGCTTTCTTT
CDR3: CASSLVAGSVEAFF

V: TRBV7-7
D: .
J: TRBJ2-1
size: .
DNA: TGTGCCAGCAGCTTACAACCCCTAGCGTCACAGGGGGGGAATGAGCAGTTCTTC
CDR3: CASSLQPLASQGGNEQFF

V: TRBV12-3/TRBV12-4
D: .
J: TRBJ2-3
size: few
DNA: TGTGCCAGCAGTTTAGTCTCACCTTCAGATACGCAGTATTTT
CDR3: CASSLVSPSDTQYF

V: TRBV7-9
D: TRBD1
J: TRBJ2-7
size: few
DNA: TGTGCCAGCAGCGCCGGACAGGAGAACTACGAGCAGTACTTC
CDR3: CASSAGQENYEQYF

V: TRBV3-1
D: TRBD2
J: TRBJ2-3
size: few
DNA: TGTGCCAGCAGCACCTTAGCGGGAGCGACAGATACGCAGTATTTT
CDR3: CASSTLAGATDTQYF

V: TRBV28
D: TRBD1
J: TRBJ1-1
size: .
DNA: TGTGCCAGCAGTTTATTAGGACAGGGTTTGAACACTGAAGCTTTCTTT
CDR3: CASSLLGQGLNTEAFF

V: TRBV5-1
D: TRBD2
J: TRBJ2-3
size: .
DNA: TGCGCCAGCAGCTTGAGGAGCGGGAGTAACACAGATACGCAGTATTTT
CDR3: CASSLRSGSNTDTQYF

V: TRBV12-3/TRBV12-4
D: TRBD1
J: TRBJ1-5
size: many
DNA: TGTGCCAGCAGTGGCTCCCTACGGGACAGGATTACTACGGGCAATCAGCCCCAGCATTTT
CDR3: CASSGSLRDRITTGNQPQHF